The 27 T cell receptor beta chains given below trace back to one sample, sequenced in a study of T-cell reconstitution after alpha-beta-depleted transplantation in children. Unique molecular identifiers were used to barcode this TCRbeta library. MiXCR was run by TCRdb on the PCR reads, yielding one entry per CDR3 protein. The sample has approximately 520,000 distinct CDR3 sequences, about an eighth seen once. The source was PBMCs, mostly from graft donor cells, collected 180 days after TCRalphabeta/CD19-depleted stem cell transplant. These TCRs come from a female patient aged 2-9 years who had a stem cell transplant for aplastic anemia, so the T cells may come from the graft donor.

The rearrangement uses TRBV5-1 and TRBJ1-5; D possibly corresponds to TRBD1 (5 bases). The germline V and J ends were trimmed by 1 base and 3 bases, with 11 bases remaining between them. Germline CDR1 is SGHRS and CDR2 is YFSETQ. The length of the CDR3 is 15 residues. The CDR3, as DNA: TGCGCCAGCAGCTTGTATTCAGGGCACAATCAGCCCCAGCATTTT. It is translated as CASSLYSGHNQPQHF.

The gene calls are TRBV1 and TRBJ1-2. TRBV1 is a pseudogene locus. The CDR3 extends over 11 amino acids. For the CDR3, the DNA is TGCACCAGCAGAGCTGTCTATGGCTACACCTTC. Translation gives CTSRAVYGYTF.

The J gene is TRBJ1-3, the V gene TRBV20-1, with a weak D call TRBD1 (5 bases). Germline V gives CDR1 DFQATT, CDR2 SNEGSKA (reference sequence). V shed 6 bases and J shed 0 bases, with 18 bases lying between them. This CDR3 is built from 16 residues. CDR3 sequence reads: CSATPTGLFSGNTIYF. Written as DNA, the CDR3 is TGCAGTGCCACCCCTACAGGACTCTTCTCTGGAAACACCATATATTTT.

This clonotype showed up many times. CDR3 nucleotides: TGTGCCAGCAGTAGGACAGGGGACACCGGGGAGCTGTTTTTT. The encoded protein is CASSRTGDTGELFF. This chain uses TRBV9 with TRBJ2-2, with 9 bases aligning to TRBD1. Germline trimming cut 5 bases from V and 3 bases from J; bases unmatched to any gene: 2. Germline V gene data show CDR1 as SGDLS and CDR2 as YYNGEE. This CDR3 is built from 14 residues. Full variable domain (remainder filled in from reference TRBV9 and TRBJ2-2): DSGVTQTPKHLITATGQRVTLRCSPRSGDLSVYWYQQSLDQGLQFLIQYYNGEERAKGNILERFSAQQFPDLHSELNLSSLELGDSALYFCASSRTGDTGELFFGEGSRLTVL.

This clonotype was recorded many times. The rearrangement uses TRBV20-1 and TRBJ2-7; D gene unclear. Germline V gene data show CDR1 as DFQATT and CDR2 as SNEGSKA (reference sequence). CDR3 size: 14 residues. Trimming took off 5 bases at V and 3 bases at J, with 17 bases between the two ends. Here the CDR3 DNA reads TGCAGTGCTTTTGGCCGTGACGGTCGCTACGAGCAGTACTTC. Translation: CSAFGRDGRYEQYF.

The V call is TRBV9, the J call TRBJ2-1; weak D call: TRBD2 (5 bases). The CDR3 covers 15 residues. Germline V gene lookup returns CDR1 SGDLS and CDR2 YYNGEE. The V and J ends lost 4 bases and 2 bases respectively, with 13 bases between them. CDR3 loop: CASSNDGEPYNEQFF. In DNA, the CDR3 is TGTGCCAGCAGCAACGACGGGGAACCCTACAATGAGCAGTTCTTC.

This sequence joins TRBV7-2 and TRBJ1-4; maybe TRBD1 (5 bases). The CDR3 runs to 13 residues. Germline V lookup: CDR1 SGHTA, CDR2 FQGNSA. V lost 5 bases and J lost 9, with 13 bases in between. CDR3 sequence reads: CASSLRGGQKLFF. The CDR3 DNA reads as TGTGCCAGCAGCCTTCGGGGGGGACAAAAACTGTTTTTT. Using reference TRBV7-2 and TRBJ1-4 for the parts outside the CDR3, the full variable domain is GAGVSQSPSNKVTEKGKDVELRCDPISGHTALYWYRQSLGQGLEFLIYFQGNSAPDKSGLPSDRFSAERTGGSVSTLTIQRTQQEDSAVYLCASSLRGGQKLFFGSGTQLSVL.

This clonotype was observed a few times. The J gene is TRBJ2-2, the V gene TRBV11-2, with TRBD2 identical over 11 bases. The V gene's germline CDR1 is SGHAT and CDR2 FQNNGV. The trim removed 4 bases at V and 2 bases at J, leaving 9 bases unmatched. This CDR3 is 18 amino acids long. The CDR3 region is CASSSLPRLAGNTGELFF. CDR3 coding DNA: TGTGCCAGCAGCTCGCTACCTCGACTAGCGGGAAACACCGGGGAGCTGTTTTTT.

This sequence joins TRBV11-2 and TRBJ2-1; D gene unclear. V lost 4 bases and J 3 bases, leaving 22 bases between the germline ends. This CDR3 contains 18 residues. Germline values: CDR1 SGHAT, CDR2 FQNNGV. The chain's CDR3 is CASSSPYRPNLIYNEQFF. CDR3 sequence (DNA): TGTGCCAGCAGCTCCCCGTACCGCCCGAACCTTATCTACAATGAGCAGTTCTTC.

The gene calls are TRBV5-5 and TRBJ1-5; no firm D call. Germline assignment: CDR1 SGHKS and CDR2 YYEKEE (reference sequence). The CDR3 is made up of 13 amino acids. Trimming removed 0 bases from V and 4 bases from J, with 5 bases in between. The DNA of the CDR3 is TGTGCCAGCAGCTTGGAGTTTAATCAGCCCCAGCATTTT. Amino acid sequence: CASSLEFNQPQHF. Complete variable domain (other parts from reference TRBV5-5 and TRBJ1-5): DAGVTQSPTHLIKTRGQQVTLRCSPISGHKSVSWYQQVLGQGPQFIFQYYEKEERGRGNFPDRFSARQFPNYSSELNVNALLLGDSALYLCASSLEFNQPQHFGDGTRLSIL.

This clonotype has more than one count but fewer than ten. CDR3 protein: CASSWIRDRGNTIYF. In DNA, the CDR3 is TGTGCCAGCAGCTGGATCCGGGACAGGGGGAACACCATATATTTT. V gene TRBV7-2 combines with J gene TRBJ1-3; 11 bases are shared with TRBD1. From germline, CDR1 is SGHTA and CDR2 FQGNSA. The CDR3 extends over 15 amino acids. V dropped 4 bases and J dropped 7; count of bases not matched to a gene: 6.

The CDR3 nucleotides are TGTGCCAGCAGTCCCCGGGAGGCCTCCTACGAGCAGTACTTC. The encoded protein is CASSPREASYEQYF. The chain couples TRBV6-2 or TRBV6-3 to TRBJ2-7; 7 bases line up with TRBD2. V gave up 5 bases and J gave up 0 bases; unmatched junction bases: 4. Germline V gene data show CDR1 as MNHEY and CDR2 as SVGEGT. The CDR3 is made up of 14 amino acids.

This clonotype was seen only a few times. The chain couples TRBV11-1 to TRBJ2-4; 8 bases are a match to TRBD1. The CDR3 totals 19 residues. CDR1 SGHAT and CDR2 FQDESV come from the germline V gene (reference sequence). The V gene end was trimmed by 5 bases and the J gene end by 3 bases; junction bases not matched to a gene: 18. The CDR3 sequence: CASSAPRIWQGAGKNIQYF. The CDR3 DNA sequence: TGTGCCAGCAGCGCACCTCGGATATGGCAGGGGGCCGGCAAAAACATTCAGTACTTC. The full variable domain, rest sourced from reference TRBV11-1 and TRBJ2-4, is EAEVAQSPRYKITEKSQAVAFWCDPISGHATLYWYRQILGQGPELLVQFQDESVVDDSQLPKDRFSAERLKGVDSTLKIQPAELGDSAMYLCASSAPRIWQGAGKNIQYFGAGTRLSVL.

V is TRBV5-1 and J is TRBJ2-1, with TRBD2 matching 13 bases. Unmatched junction bases numbered 3, after V lost 5 bases and J lost 1 base. Germline V gene data show CDR1 as SGHRS and CDR2 as YFSETQ. The CDR3 has 16 amino acids. CDR3 nucleotide sequence: TGCGCCAGCAGATGGACTAGCGGGAGTTCCTACAATGAGCAGTTCTTC. Its protein product is CASRWTSGSSYNEQFF.

This clonotype came up a few times. This chain uses TRBV6-2 or TRBV6-3 with TRBJ2-7, with TRBD1 matching over 9 bases. Losses at the gene ends were 0 bases for V and 5 bases for J; bases not matched to a gene: 5. The V gene's germline CDR1 is MNHEY and CDR2 SVGEGT. The CDR3 is made up of 15 amino acids. The CDR3 here is CASSYSRDRVHEQYV. In nucleotides, the CDR3 is TGTGCCAGCAGTTACTCCCGGGACAGGGTCCACGAGCAGTACGTC.

The chain recombines TRBV5-8 with TRBJ2-7; no definite D call. Germline V gives CDR1 SGHTS, CDR2 YDEGEE. This CDR3 comprises 14 residues. CDR3 loop: CASSSQTGSYEQHV. Here the CDR3 DNA reads TGTGCCAGCAGCTCCCAGACCGGGTCCTACGAGCAGCACGTC.

This clonotype was detected only a few times. J is TRBJ2-5 and V is TRBV2; D unresolved. The CDR3 is made up of 13 amino acids. V was cut by 2 bases and J by 4 bases, with 8 bases left in between. The germline V gene encodes CDR1 SNHLY and CDR2 FYNNEI. CDR3 loop: CASSELRTETQYF. The CDR3 DNA sequence: TGTGCCAGCAGTGAATTACGTACAGAGACCCAGTACTTC. The whole variable domain, filled in from reference TRBV2 and TRBJ2-5, reads EPEVTQTPSHQVTQMGQEVILRCVPISNHLYFYWYRQILGQKVEFLVSFYNNEISEKSEIFDDQFSVERPDGSNFTLKIRSTKLEDSAMYFCASSELRTETQYFGPGTRLLVL.

This clonotype has only a few counts. This chain links TRBV24-1 with TRBJ2-2, with D possibly matching TRBD1 (5 bases). Trimming removed 6 bases from V and 5 bases from J, with 12 bases in between. CDR1 KGHDR and CDR2 SFDVKD come from the germline V gene. The CDR3 totals 14 residues. The CDR3 here is CATSSLGETGELFF. As DNA, the CDR3 is TGTGCCACCAGTAGCCTAGGGGAAACCGGGGAGCTGTTTTTT.

The chain has TRBV4-1 and TRBJ2-1; 8 bases agree with TRBD2. In germline, CDR1 is MGHRA, CDR2 YSYEKL. The V segment lost 3 bases and the J segment 5 bases; nucleotides outside the gene matches: 9. The CDR3 spans 16 residues. In nucleotides, the CDR3 is TGCGCCAGCAGCCACGTAACCCCACTAGCGGACAATGAGCAGTTCTTC. Amino acid sequence: CASSHVTPLADNEQFF.

The chain joins TRBV12-3 or TRBV12-4 to TRBJ1-4; the D is unclear. Trimming removed 4 bases at V and 5 bases at J, with 11 bases between. This CDR3 contains 14 residues. For the CDR3, the DNA is TGTGCCAGCAGTTGGTCGGAGGCAAATGAAAAACTGTTTTTT. Translating it yields CASSWSEANEKLFF.

The table lists this clonotype with a few counts. This chain joins TRBV28 and TRBJ1-2, with 11 bases fitting TRBD1. The V and J ends lost 6 bases and 3 bases, in that order; junction bases with no gene match: 12. This CDR3 region has 17 residues. Germline values: CDR1 MDHEN, CDR2 SYDVKM. CDR3: CASRRDRGDVKDYGYTF. CDR3 nucleotides: TGTGCCAGCAGGAGGGACAGGGGGGATGTAAAGGACTATGGCTACACCTTC.

This clonotype was counted between two and nine times. The rearrangement joins TRBV5-1 to TRBJ1-1; D is uncertain. The V gene's germline CDR1 is SGHRS and CDR2 YFSETQ. The CDR3 consists of 15 residues. Trimming took off 1 base at V and 1 base at J, with 11 bases between the two ends. CDR3 bases: TGCGCCAGCAGCTTGCACTCGGCGGGGAACACTGAAGCTTTCTTT. This encodes CASSLHSAGNTEAFF.

This clonotype occurred once. V usage is TRBV11-3 and J usage is TRBJ2-7, with a possible D match to TRBD2 (5 bases). This CDR3 region has 15 residues. The V end lost 5 bases, the J end lost 5 bases, and 19 bases lay between the germline ends. Per the germline V gene, CDR1 is SGHNT and CDR2 is YENEEA. CDR3: CASSRSEGHIHEQYF. CDR3 in DNA: TGTGCCAGCAGCAGGTCCGAGGGTCACATTCACGAGCAGTACTTC.

This clonotype was recorded a few times. V gene TRBV7-2 combines with J gene TRBJ2-3, with 7 bases lining up with TRBD1. The CDR3 runs 15 residues. The ends lost 4 bases at V and 0 bases at J; junction bases unmatched: 4. The V gene's germline CDR1 is SGHTA and CDR2 FQGNSA. As DNA, the CDR3 is TGTGCCAGCAGCTGGGGGACAGTCAGCACAGATACGCAGTATTTT. This encodes CASSWGTVSTDTQYF.

This clonotype was recorded a few times. V is TRBV20-1 and J is TRBJ2-2; tentative D call: TRBD2 (6 bases). Trimming pared 5 bases from V and 0 bases from J, leaving 10 bases between. Germline lookup yields CDR1 DFQATT and CDR2 SNEGSKA (reference sequence). The CDR3 totals 14 residues. The CDR3, as DNA: TGCAGTGCTCGCGAGCGGGCGAACACCGGGGAGCTGTTTTTT. Translation gives CSARERANTGELFF.

This clonotype showed up just a few times. The gene calls are TRBV25-1 and TRBJ2-3; D remains ambiguous. V was cut by 7 bases and J by 0 bases, with 17 bases left in between. The CDR3 sequence is 16 residues long. Germline-derived CDR1 and CDR2 are MGHDK and SYGVNS. CDR3 nucleotides: TGTGCCAGCATCCCCCAAGGGCCCCTTAGCACAGATACGCAGTATTTT. Translating it yields CASIPQGPLSTDTQYF.

The chain uses TRBV5-1 and TRBJ2-5; perhaps D is TRBD1 or TRBD2 (5 bases each). The V end was cut by 0 bases, the J end by 2 bases, with 11 bases between. This CDR3 has 15 residues. CDR1 is SGHRS, CDR2 YFSETQ, per germline. The CDR3 loop reads CASSLDGGSQETQYF. The CDR3 bases are TGCGCCAGCAGCTTGGATGGGGGTTCACAAGAGACCCAGTACTTC.